The 20 T cell receptor beta chains presented below share a single source sample, sequenced in a study of blood T cell repertoires in COVID-19. Data came from immunoSEQ multiplex PCR; TCRdb stores just in-frame clones and leaves some out. The sample gives some 100,000 clones, roughly 85% of which show up once; 15% to 20% is in the top ten. Sequencing input: peripheral blood. The origin of the receptors is a woman aged 55-70 years with acute or convalescent COVID-19.

This rearrangement joins TRBV4-2 to TRBJ1-1; maybe TRBD1 (6 bases). The CDR3 is 14 amino acids. Germline V gene lookup returns CDR1 LGHNA and CDR2 YNFKEQ. Trimming took off 1 base at V and 8 bases at J, with 14 bases between the two ends. The CDR3 DNA is TGTGCCAGCAGCCAAGCAGGGCCAGGGGCGGAAGCTTTCTTT. Translated: CASSQAGPGAEAFF.

V gene TRBV24-1 combines with J gene TRBJ1-4; unclear D gene. CDR3 length: 13 residues. Trimming stripped 8 bases from V and 7 bases from J, with 13 bases between. Germline values: CDR1 KGHDR, CDR2 SFDVKD. The CDR3 DNA sequence: TGTGCCACCATGGACGCGGGGAGTGAAAAACTGTTTTTT. It is translated as CATMDAGSEKLFF.

This chain joins TRBV6-1 and TRBJ2-1; 13 nucleotides match TRBD2. The germline V gene has CDR1 MNHNS and CDR2 SASEGT. The CDR3 totals 18 residues. The V and J ends lost 1 base and 5 bases, in that order; junction bases with no gene match: 8. CDR3 amino acids: CASSEDPLLAGGNNEQFF. In DNA form, the CDR3 reads TGTGCCAGCAGTGAAGACCCCCTACTAGCGGGGGGGAACAATGAGCAGTTCTTC.

V and J are TRBV7-9 and TRBJ2-3, with no clear D. Germline values: CDR1 SEHNR, CDR2 FQNEAQ (reference sequence). Trimming shortened V by 4 bases and J by 4 bases, and 9 bases separated the two germline ends. The CDR3 has 13 amino acids. The CDR3 is CASSSVTADTQYF. CDR3 DNA: TGTGCCAGCAGCTCCGTAACGGCAGATACGCAGTATTTT.

The chain has TRBV18 and TRBJ1-1, with 7 bases lining up with TRBD1. This CDR3 region has 14 residues. V was pared by 6 bases and J by 4 bases, with 8 bases of the junction left unmatched. Germline-derived CDR1 and CDR2 are KGHSH and LQKENI. The chain's CDR3 is CASSQTGLGTEAFF. DNA for the CDR3: TGTGCCAGCTCGCAGACAGGGCTAGGCACTGAAGCTTTCTTT. Filled out from reference TRBV18 and TRBJ1-1, the complete variable domain reads NAGVMQNPRHLVRRRGQEARLRCSPMKGHSHVYWYRQLPEEGLKFMVYLQKENIIDESGMPKERFSAEFPKEGPSILRIQQVVRGDSAAYFCASSQTGLGTEAFFGQGTRLTVV.

V usage is TRBV6-5 and J usage is TRBJ1-1, with TRBD1 identical over 9 bases. This CDR3 region has 16 residues. Losses at the gene ends were 0 bases for V and 3 bases for J; bases not matched to a gene: 5. Germline CDR1 is MNHEY and CDR2 is SVGAGI. The CDR3 bases are TGTGCCAGCAGTTACTCCACAGGGGGCACGGACACTGAAGCTTTCTTT. Translating it yields CASSYSTGGTDTEAFF.

The chain carries TRBV9 and TRBJ2-5; 10 bases agree with TRBD1. V was clipped by 2 bases and J by 5 bases; unmatched bases: 6. The CDR3 covers 15 residues. Germline values: CDR1 SGDLS, CDR2 YYNGEE. CDR3 amino acids: CASSVRGTGEETQYF. The CDR3 bases are TGTGCCAGCAGCGTGCGTGGGACAGGGGAGGAGACCCAGTACTTC.

This chain joins TRBV7-2 and TRBJ2-1; 8 bases agree with TRBD1. V lost 0 bases, J lost 3 bases, and 4 bases stayed unmatched. The germline V gene has CDR1 SGHTA and CDR2 FQGNSA. This CDR3 contains 16 residues. CDR3 nucleotide sequence: TGTGCCAGCAGCTTAGCGGGGACAGGCCACTACAATGAGCAGTTCTTC. Protein: CASSLAGTGHYNEQFF.

This chain links TRBV5-4 with TRBJ2-7; tentative D call: TRBD1 (5 bases). The V and J ends lost 1 base and 5 bases respectively, with 10 bases between them. CDR1 and CDR2 (germline): SGHNT, YYREEE (reference sequence). This CDR3 has 13 residues. CDR3 nucleotide sequence: TGTGCCAGCAGCTTGCCAGGGATGCACGAGCAGTACTTC. It translates to CASSLPGMHEQYF.

The chain couples TRBV28 to TRBJ1-1; D unresolved. From germline, CDR1 is MDHEN and CDR2 SYDVKM. CDR3 length equals 16 residues. Between the trimmed V and J ends, which lost 7 bases and 4 bases, there was a span of 22 bases. CDR3 protein: CASTNQKAMGSTEAFF. The CDR3 bases are TGTGCCAGCACTAATCAAAAGGCGATGGGCAGCACTGAAGCTTTCTTT.

V gene TRBV6-5 combines with J gene TRBJ1-3; D ambiguous. The ends were cut back, 4 bases at V and 0 bases at J, with 13 bases in the middle. Germline V gives CDR1 MNHEY, CDR2 SVGAGI. The CDR3 length is 16 residues. The CDR3 DNA follows: TGTGCCAGCAGTTCCACCCAACAGCCCTCTGGAAACACCATATATTTT. Translated: CASSSTQQPSGNTIYF.

This clone was seen once. Written as DNA, the CDR3 is TGTGCCAGCAGGCTAGAACGGGTGTCGTGGACTGAAGCTTTCTTT. This translates into CASRLERVSWTEAFF. The rearrangement links TRBV6-5 to TRBJ1-1, with D unclear. Trimming removed 6 bases at V and 5 bases at J, with 19 bases between. The germline CDR1 and CDR2 sequences are MNHEY and SVGAGI. The CDR3 consists of 15 residues.

The V call is TRBV6-5, the J call TRBJ1-1; D remains unclear. Germline loops: CDR1 MNHEY, CDR2 SVGAGI. Trimming removed 3 bases at V and 0 bases at J, with 2 bases between. This CDR3 is built from 12 residues. The CDR3 protein is CASSYMNTEAFF. The CDR3 coding sequence is TGTGCCAGCAGTTATATGAACACTGAAGCTTTCTTT.

V and J are TRBV6-4 and TRBJ1-1; TRBD1 agrees at 8 bases. The V gene end was trimmed by 2 bases and the J gene end by 8 bases; junction bases not matched to a gene: 7. The CDR3 spans 14 residues. Germline values: CDR1 MRHNA, CDR2 SNTAGT. The CDR3, as DNA: TGTGCCAGCAGTGACGCCGACAGGGGAGCCGAAGCTTTCTTT. As protein: CASSDADRGAEAFF.

This chain connects TRBV18 to TRBJ1-2, with D perhaps matching TRBD1 (5 bases). Germline CDR1 reads KGHSH; CDR2 reads LQKENI. The V and J ends lost 6 bases and 3 bases respectively, with 11 bases between them. This CDR3 is 13 amino acids long. CDR3 region: CASSHDSDYGYTF. CDR3 in DNA: TGTGCCAGCTCTCACGACAGCGACTATGGCTACACCTTC.

This sequence joins TRBV19 and TRBJ1-4; a possible D gene is TRBD1 (5 bases). Trimming took off 4 bases at V and 7 bases at J, with 13 bases between the two ends. This CDR3 spans 14 amino acids. Germline CDR1 and CDR2: LNHDA and SQIVND (reference sequence). CDR3 nucleotides: TGTGCCAGTAGTAAGACTTGGGGGGGTGAAAAACTGTTTTTT. It yields the protein CASSKTWGGEKLFF.

In this sample, this clone turned up a few times. The V call is TRBV27, the J call TRBJ1-1; 11 positions match TRBD1. The germline gives CDR1 MNHEY, CDR2 SMNVEV (reference sequence). The ends lost 6 bases at V and 3 bases at J; junction bases unmatched: 15. The CDR3 extends over 18 amino acids. The CDR3 here is CASSPGQGALIRDTEAFF. The CDR3 DNA reads TGTGCCAGCAGCCCCGGACAGGGGGCTTTGATTAGGGACACTGAAGCTTTCTTT.

The chain links TRBV6-5 to TRBJ2-3; D is unclear. CDR1 and CDR2 (germline): MNHEY, SVGAGI. This CDR3 spans 16 amino acids. V lost 0 bases, J lost 2 bases, and 12 bases lay in between. The CDR3 sequence: CASSYSAAVPTDTQYF. The CDR3 DNA reads TGTGCCAGCAGTTACTCCGCGGCCGTCCCCACAGATACGCAGTATTTT.

V is TRBV12-3 or TRBV12-4 and J is TRBJ1-5; 7 nucleotides line up with TRBD1. V shed 5 bases, J shed 6 bases, and the junction held 4 bases outside the gene matches. The CDR3 has 13 residues. CDR3 amino acids: CASSRQGGQPQHF. As DNA, the CDR3 is TGTGCCAGCAGTAGACAGGGCGGTCAGCCCCAGCATTTT.

This clone occurred once. The chain is built from TRBV30 and TRBJ2-1; D is unresolved. This CDR3 is 13 amino acids long. Per germline, CDR1 GTSNPN and CDR2 SVGIG (reference sequence). The V and J ends lost 3 bases and 3 bases respectively, with 9 bases between them. The CDR3 nucleotides read TGTGCCTGGAGGTATTCCCTCTACAATGAGCAGTTCTTC. Its protein product is CAWRYSLYNEQFF. Together with reference TRBV30 and TRBJ2-1, the CDR3 gives the full variable domain: SQTIHQWPATLVQPVGSPLSLECTVEGTSNPNLYWYRQAAGRGLQLLFYSVGIGQISSEVPQNLSASRPQDRQFILSSKKLLLSDSGFYLCAWRYSLYNEQFFGPGTRLTVL.